The T cell receptor beta chain described here comes from a study of graft-versus-host responses after intestinal transplantation. Study-level background: Recipients had multivisceral, liver-intestinal, or isolated intestinal transplants.

Clones were read by immunoSEQ multiplex PCR, and TCRdb kept only the in-frame ones, dropping some. The data contain 25,000 to 30,000 clones, over 80% of them singletons. General study results and limits: GvH clones occurred in recipient marrow; some first appeared in ileum or blood.

Of note for this clone: The target antigen is unknown.

V was clipped by 7 bases and J by 3 bases, with 10 bases between them. This CDR3 region has 13 residues. The germline CDR1 and CDR2 sequences are SNHLY and FYNNEI. The genes are TRBV2 and TRBJ1-5; a possible D gene is TRBD1 (6 bases). The source was unstimulated CD4+ T cells sorted from spleen or lymph node cells, collected before intestinal transplant. The receptor's source is a human donor who received an intestinal transplant. The CDR3 spells CASKGDVNQPQHF. CDR3 coding DNA: TGTGCCAGCAAGGGGGACGTCAATCAGCCCCAGCATTTT.